This T cell receptor (beta chain) was recorded in a study of response to subunit inactivated influenza vaccine. Via MiXCR, TCRdb re-called the RT-PCR reads, giving one row per CDR3 protein. The data contain 450,000 to 500,000 distinct CDR3 sequences, approximately 11% of them singletons. This clonotype has a count of ten or more. The target antigen is unknown. Per germline, CDR1 SGHAT and CDR2 FQNNGV. This CDR3 has 14 amino acids. V lost 1 base and J lost 2, with 6 bases in between. The study, taken as a whole, reports: That few new T cells are recruited by each seasonal influenza vaccination was the authors' suggestion.

The chain has TRBV11-2 and TRBJ2-1; TRBD1 might be the D (5 bases). The receptor's source is a man aged 45-65 years who received an inactivated influenza vaccine. The specimen comprised PBMCs from blood, sampled 40 to 50 days after vaccination. CDR3 in DNA: TGTGCCAGCAGCTTAGCGGACACCTACAATGAGCAGTTCTTC. As protein: CASSLADTYNEQFF.